This TCR beta chain comes out of a study of blood T cells in healthy people across ages. Whole-study results and caveats: Naive T cell percentage showed a strong correlation with the diversity of TCR beta.

Trimming took off 2 bases at V and 9 bases at J, with 14 bases between the two ends. The CDR3 length is 14 residues. Per the germline V gene, CDR1 is SGHTA and CDR2 is FQGNSA. Of note for this clonotype: Its antigen is still unknown.

Then a second PCR, running roughly 7 to 11 cycles, was carried out with a sample-barcoded 5' primer and a J-beta primer mix. Via MiXCR, TCRdb re-called the 5' RACE reads, giving one row per CDR3 protein. The sample gives some 850,000 distinct CDR3 sequences, more than 25% of which show up once; around 2.9% is in the top ten. These sequences were also reported in another study, on T cells of mothers and their children. From that second work: Sequencing returned over 8 million TCR beta CDR3 reads per mother and around 3 million per child.

The receptor's source is a boy aged 5-17 years in good health. Sequencing was performed on blood. The gene calls are TRBV7-2 and TRBJ2-4; perhaps TRBD1 as D (5 bases). The CDR3 loop reads CASSLTPGNGIQYF. The CDR3 bases are TGTGCCAGCAGCTTAACCCCAGGGAATGGCATTCAGTACTTC.